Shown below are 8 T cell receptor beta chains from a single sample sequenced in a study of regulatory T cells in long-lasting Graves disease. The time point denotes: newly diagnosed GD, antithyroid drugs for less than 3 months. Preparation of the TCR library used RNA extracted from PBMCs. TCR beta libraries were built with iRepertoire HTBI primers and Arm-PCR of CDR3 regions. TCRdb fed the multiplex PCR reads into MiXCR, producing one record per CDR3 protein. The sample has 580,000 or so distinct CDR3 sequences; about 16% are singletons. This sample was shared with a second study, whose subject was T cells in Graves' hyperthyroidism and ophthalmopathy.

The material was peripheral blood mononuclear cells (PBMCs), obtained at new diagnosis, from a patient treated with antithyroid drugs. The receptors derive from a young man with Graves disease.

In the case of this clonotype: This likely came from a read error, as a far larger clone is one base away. The chain's CDR3 is CASSLVTSNPTNKQFF. The CDR3 DNA is TGTGCCAGCAGTTTAGTTACTAGCAATCCAACCAATAAGCAGTTCTTC. This chain links TRBV12-3 or TRBV12-4 with TRBJ2-3; tentative D call: TRBD2 (6 bases). TRBJ2-1 matches the DNA end more closely, so the J call is doubtful. The length of the CDR3 is 16 residues.

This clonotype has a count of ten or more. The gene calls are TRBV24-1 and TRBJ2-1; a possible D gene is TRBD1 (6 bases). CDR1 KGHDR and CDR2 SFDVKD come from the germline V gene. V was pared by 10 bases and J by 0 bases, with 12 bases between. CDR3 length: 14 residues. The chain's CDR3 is CATEGGSSYNEQFF. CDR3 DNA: TGTGCCACGGAAGGGGGAAGCTCCTACAATGAGCAGTTCTTC.

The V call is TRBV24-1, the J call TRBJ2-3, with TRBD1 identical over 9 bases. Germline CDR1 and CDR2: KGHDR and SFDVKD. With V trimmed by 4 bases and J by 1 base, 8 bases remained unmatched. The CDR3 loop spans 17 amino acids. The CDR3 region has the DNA TGTGCCACCAGTGACCCTGGACAGGGGCCTCGCACAGATACGCAGTATTTT. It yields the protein CATSDPGQGPRTDTQYF.

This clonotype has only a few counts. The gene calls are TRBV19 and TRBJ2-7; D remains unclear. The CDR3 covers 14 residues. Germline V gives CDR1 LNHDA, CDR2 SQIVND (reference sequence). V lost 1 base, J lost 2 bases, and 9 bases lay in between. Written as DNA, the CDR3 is TGTGCCAGTAGTATAGCCGGTGGCACCTACGAGCAGTACTTC. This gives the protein CASSIAGGTYEQYF. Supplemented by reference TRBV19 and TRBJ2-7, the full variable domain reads DGGITQSPKYLFRKEGQNVTLSCEQNLNHDAMYWYRQDPGQGLRLIYYSQIVNDFQKGDIAEGYSVSREKKESFPLTVTSAQKNPTAFYLCASSIAGGTYEQYFGPGTRLTVT.

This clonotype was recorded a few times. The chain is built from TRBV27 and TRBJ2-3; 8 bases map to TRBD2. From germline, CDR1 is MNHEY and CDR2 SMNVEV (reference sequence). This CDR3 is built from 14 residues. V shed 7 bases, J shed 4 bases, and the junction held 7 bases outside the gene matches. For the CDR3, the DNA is TGTGCCAGCACCTGGACCGGGGGGGCAGATACGCAGTATTTT. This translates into CASTWTGGADTQYF.

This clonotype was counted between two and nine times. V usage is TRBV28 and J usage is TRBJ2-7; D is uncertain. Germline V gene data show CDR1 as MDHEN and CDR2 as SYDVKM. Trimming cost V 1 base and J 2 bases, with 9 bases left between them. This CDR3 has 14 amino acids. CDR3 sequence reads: CASSLSIGTYEQYF. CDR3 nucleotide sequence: TGTGCCAGCAGTTTATCTATTGGCACCTACGAGCAGTACTTC.

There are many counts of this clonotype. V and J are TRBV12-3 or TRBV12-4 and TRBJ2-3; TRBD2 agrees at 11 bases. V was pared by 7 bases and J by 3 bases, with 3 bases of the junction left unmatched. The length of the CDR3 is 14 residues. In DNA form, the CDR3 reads TGTGCCAGCACCCGACTAGCGGGAACAGATACGCAGTATTTT. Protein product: CASTRLAGTDTQYF.

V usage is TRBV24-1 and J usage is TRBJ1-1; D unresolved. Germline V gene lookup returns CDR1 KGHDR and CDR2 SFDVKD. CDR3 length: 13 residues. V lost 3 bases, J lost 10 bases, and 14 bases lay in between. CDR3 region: CATSDRGSSGAFF. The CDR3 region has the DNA TGTGCCACCAGTGATCGCGGCTCGTCAGGAGCTTTCTTT.